Below are 28 T cell receptor beta chains sequenced from a single sample in a study of human T cells and chemical hapten exposure. Time point defined: healthy volunteer bleed at 6 weeks. The authors extracted total RNA from unfractionated whole blood. TCRdb reanalysed the RACE reads using MiXCR and keeps one entry per CDR3 protein. This table holds roughly 75,000 distinct CDR3 sequences, approximately 8.1% found once. Source material: whole blood. The receptors originated from a female donor in good health. Some clones in this sample may be carry-over from other donors' samples.

This clonotype has only a few counts. The chain has TRBV3-1 and TRBJ2-3; D not certain. Looked up from germline, CDR1 is LGHDT and CDR2 is YNNKEL (reference sequence). The CDR3 sequence is 15 residues long. V was shortened by 2 bases and J by 4 bases, with 13 bases between the two germline ends. DNA of the CDR3: TGTGCCAGCAGCCAACAGCGATGGGTCGCAGATACGCAGTATTTT. Translating it yields CASSQQRWVADTQYF.

This clonotype was detected ten times or more. The chain joins TRBV7-8 to TRBJ2-1, with D maybe TRBD1 (5 bases). CDR1 SGHVS and CDR2 FQNEAQ come from the germline V gene. V was clipped by 6 bases and J by 2 bases, with 26 bases between them. The CDR3 runs 19 residues. CDR3 amino acids: CASRKARFQQVGTYNEQFF. The CDR3 DNA reads as TGTGCCAGCAGGAAGGCGAGGTTCCAACAGGTTGGGACCTACAATGAGCAGTTCTTC.

J is TRBJ1-2 and V is TRBV10-3, with 12 bases fitting TRBD1. This CDR3 region has 16 residues. Trimming cost V 6 bases and J 3 bases; bases outside gene matches: 8. Germline-derived CDR1 and CDR2 are ENHRY and SYGVKD. The CDR3 DNA follows: TGTGCCATCAGGACGCGGGACAGGGGGCGCGACTATGGCTACACCTTC. This gives the protein CAIRTRDRGRDYGYTF.

As for this clonotype: A read error may explain this, as a much larger clone is one base away. V and J are TRBV4-1 and TRBJ1-5; maybe TRBD1 (6 bases). This CDR3 has 18 amino acids. The V gene's germline CDR1 is MGHRA and CDR2 YSYEKL. DNA of the CDR3: TGCGCCAGCAGCCAAGAGTCAGTTAGGGGGATGAGCAATCAGCCCCAGAATTTT. Translating gives CASSQESVRGMSNQPQNF.

In its sample, this clonotype was seen many times. V usage is TRBV20-1 and J usage is TRBJ2-6; D not resolved. CDR3 size: 13 residues. Germline-derived CDR1 and CDR2 are DFQATT and SNEGSKA (reference sequence). Trimming pared 5 bases from V and 4 bases from J, leaving 9 bases between. The CDR3 nucleotides are TGCAGTGCTGTGGGATCCGGGGCCAACGTCCTGACTTTC. Translated, it gives CSAVGSGANVLTF.

V usage is TRBV19 and J usage is TRBJ2-7, with a possible D match to TRBD2 (5 bases). There are 15 residues in the CDR3. Germline V gene sequence: CDR1 LNHDA, CDR2 SQIVND (reference sequence). The V and J ends lost 0 bases and 4 bases respectively, with 13 bases between them. CDR3 residues: CASSIDLRAQYEQYF. The CDR3 DNA sequence: TGTGCCAGTAGTATAGATCTGCGGGCACAATACGAGCAGTACTTC.

This clonotype was seen a few times. This may be a read error: a much more frequent sequence differs by one nucleotide. This sequence joins TRBV7-9 and TRBJ2-7; tentatively, D is TRBD1 or TRBD2 (5 bases each). The CDR3 consists of 13 residues. The ends were cut back, 5 bases at V and 2 bases at J, with 10 bases in the middle. Germline loops: CDR1 SEHNR, CDR2 FQNEAQ (reference sequence). The CDR3 loop is CASSPGRAYEQYF. CDR3 coding DNA: TGTGCCAGCAGCCCGGGACGAGCCTACGAGCAGTACTTC. Full variable domain (rest looked up from reference TRBV7-9 and TRBJ2-7): DTGVSQNPRHKITKRGQNVTFRCDPISEHNRLYWYRQTLGQGPEFLTYFQNEAQLEKSRLLSDRFSAERPKGSFSTLEIQRTEQGDSAMYLCASSPGRAYEQYFGPGTRLTVT.

In its sample, this clonotype was seen many times. This chain connects TRBV20-1 to TRBJ2-7; 8 bases fit TRBD1. CDR3 size: 13 residues. Per the germline V gene, CDR1 is DFQATT and CDR2 is SNEGSKA (reference sequence). The ends lost 1 base at V and 1 base at J; junction bases unmatched: 0. The CDR3 sequence: CSARGQGSYEQYF. The CDR3 DNA is TGCAGTGCTAGAGGACAGGGGTCCTACGAGCAGTACTTC.

The chain carries TRBV6-6 and TRBJ1-1; D uncertain. The CDR3 is made up of 12 amino acids. V lost 7 bases, J lost 5 bases, and 11 bases lay in between. CDR1 and CDR2 (germline): MNHNY, SVGAGI (reference sequence). In nucleotides, the CDR3 is TGTGCCAGCATTAGAGTAGGGACTGAAGCTTTCTTT. This sequence encodes CASIRVGTEAFF.

This clonotype was seen ten or more times. The rearrangement joins TRBV6-2 or TRBV6-3 to TRBJ1-2; 9 positions agree with TRBD1. CDR3 length: 17 amino acids. Losses at the gene ends were 4 bases for V and 2 bases for J; bases not matched to a gene: 11. Germline CDR1 MNHEY, CDR2 SVGEGT. The CDR3 protein is CASSSRDRDRENYGYTF. The CDR3 coding sequence is TGTGCCAGCAGTTCCCGGGACAGGGACCGTGAGAACTATGGCTACACCTTC.

This clonotype was counted many times. The chain recombines TRBV19 with TRBJ2-7, with 9 bases that match TRBD1. The CDR3 spans 15 residues. The germline V gene has CDR1 LNHDA and CDR2 SQIVND (reference sequence). Trimming took 3 bases from V and 1 from J; bases not matched to a gene: 4. The CDR3 here is CASSISGQGSYEQYF. DNA for the CDR3: TGTGCCAGTAGTATTAGCGGACAGGGGTCCTACGAGCAGTACTTC.

The CDR3 spells CASSSPHRGLDGYTF. CDR3 nucleotide sequence: TGTGCCAGCAGTTCACCCCACAGGGGGCTGGACGGCTACACCTTC. The V gene is TRBV27, the J gene TRBJ1-2, with TRBD1 matching 9 bases. Germline V gives CDR1 MNHEY, CDR2 SMNVEV (reference sequence). Germline trimming cut 4 bases from V and 8 bases from J; bases unmatched to any gene: 11. There are 15 residues in the CDR3.

In its sample, this clonotype was seen a few times. V and J are TRBV18 and TRBJ1-2; no clear D. The CDR3 loop spans 11 amino acids. Trimming stripped 2 bases from V and 5 bases from J, with 3 bases between. In germline, CDR1 is KGHSH, CDR2 LQKENI. In DNA, the CDR3 is TGTGCCAGCTCACCAGAGTATGGCTACACCTTC. Protein product: CASSPEYGYTF.

This clonotype was seen many times. The V gene is TRBV4-3, the J gene TRBJ2-4; D tentatively fits TRBD1 or TRBD2 (5 bases each). Germline values: CDR1 LGHNA, CDR2 YSLEER. The CDR3 consists of 19 residues. The V gene lost 0 bases and the J gene lost 3 bases, with 21 bases spanning the gap. CDR3 DNA: TGCGCCAGCAGCCAAGATCGAGGGGCGACCCATGGAGGCAAAAACATTCAGTACTTC. This gives the protein CASSQDRGATHGGKNIQYF.

This clonotype was seen repeatedly, ten times or more. The chain carries TRBV20-1 and TRBJ2-4; maybe TRBD1 (5 bases). Trimming shortened V by 3 bases and J by 0 bases, and 9 bases separated the two germline ends. CDR1 DFQATT and CDR2 SNEGSKA come from the germline V gene (reference sequence). The CDR3 covers 14 residues. CDR3 nucleotide sequence: TGCAGTGCTAGCCCAGGGTCAGCCAAAAACATTCAGTACTTC. Its protein product is CSASPGSAKNIQYF.

The CDR3 region has the DNA TGTGCCAGCATACCCGGGGGCGGTTCCTACAATGAGCAGTTCTTC. Encoded protein: CASIPGGGSYNEQFF. The chain couples TRBV7-2 to TRBJ2-1; D may match TRBD1 or TRBD2 (6 bases each). Trimming pared 7 bases from V and 1 base from J, leaving 14 bases between. The germline gives CDR1 SGHTA, CDR2 FQGNSA. CDR3 length: 15 residues. Supplemented by reference TRBV7-2 and TRBJ2-1, the full variable domain reads GAGVSQSPSNKVTEKGKDVELRCDPISGHTALYWYRQSLGQGLEFLIYFQGNSAPDKSGLPSDRFSAERTGGSVSTLTIQRTQQEDSAVYLCASIPGGGSYNEQFFGPGTRLTVL.

The chain uses TRBV2 and TRBJ2-5, with 12 nucleotides matching TRBD1. The CDR3 runs 12 residues. Germline CDR1 is SNHLY and CDR2 is FYNNEI. The CDR3 sequence: CAGTGGEETQYF. The CDR3 region has the DNA TGTGCTGGGACAGGGGGCGAAGAGACCCAGTACTTC.

This clonotype appeared a few times. The J gene is TRBJ1-4, the V gene TRBV5-4; 7 bases align to TRBD1. Germline CDR1 is SGHNT and CDR2 is YYREEE (reference sequence). V trimming: 1 base; J trimming: 6 bases; junction bases outside the gene matches: 6. CDR3 size: 15 residues. Here the CDR3 reads CASSLSAGGYEKLFF. In DNA form, the CDR3 reads TGTGCCAGCAGCTTGTCGGCAGGGGGTTATGAAAAACTGTTTTTT. Complete variable domain (other parts from reference TRBV5-4 and TRBJ1-4): ETGVTQSPTHLIKTRGQQVTLRCSSQSGHNTVSWYQQALGQGPQFIFQYYREEENGRGNFPPRFSGLQFPNYSSELNVNALELDDSALYLCASSLSAGGYEKLFFGSGTQLSVL.

This clonotype was seen ten or more times. V gene TRBV18 combines with J gene TRBJ2-5; D unresolved. There are 13 residues in the CDR3. V was trimmed by 2 bases and J by 1 base, leaving 5 bases between them. Germline CDR1 and CDR2: KGHSH and LQKENI. The chain's CDR3 is CASSPVPQETQYF. The CDR3 DNA reads TGTGCCAGCTCACCAGTTCCCCAAGAGACCCAGTACTTC.

This clonotype was detected a few times. The CDR3 bases are TGTGCCAGCAGGGGACTAGGCGTATCTAATTCACCCCTCCACTTT. Amino acid sequence: CASRGLGVSNSPLHF. The chain is built from TRBV27 and TRBJ1-6; D may be TRBD1 (5 bases). CDR1 and CDR2 (germline): MNHEY, SMNVEV (reference sequence). Trimming removed 6 bases from V and 6 bases from J, with 15 bases in between. This CDR3 has 15 amino acids.

This clonotype showed up many times. The chain employs TRBV20-1 and TRBJ2-1; TRBD2 matches 10 bases. The germline V gene encodes CDR1 DFQATT and CDR2 SNEGSKA (reference sequence). The ends lost 0 bases at V and 5 bases at J; junction bases unmatched: 4. This CDR3 is built from 15 residues. DNA for the CDR3: TGCAGTGCTAGAGATCTTCTAGCGGGGGACAATGAGCAGTTCTTC. It is translated as CSARDLLAGDNEQFF.

This clonotype was counted a few times. CDR3 nucleotides: TGTGCCAGCAGCCAAAACAGGGGAGGTGCTTTCTTT. Amino acids: CASSQNRGGAFF. This chain connects TRBV14 to TRBJ1-1; 7 nucleotides agree with TRBD1. Germline CDR1 and CDR2: SGHDN and FVKESK. The CDR3 has 12 residues. After removal of 2 bases from V and 11 bases from J, the junction contained 5 bases not matched to a gene.

This clonotype turned up a few times. V usage is TRBV12-3 or TRBV12-4 and J usage is TRBJ2-7; the D is unclear. This CDR3 spans 13 amino acids. The V end lost 5 bases, the J end lost 0 bases, and 8 bases lay between the germline ends. CDR3 bases: TGTGCCAGCAGTCACAGAAACTCCTACGAGCAGTACTTC. It codes for CASSHRNSYEQYF.

This chain uses TRBV10-3 with TRBJ1-6; weak D call: TRBD1 (5 bases). Germline loops: CDR1 ENHRY, CDR2 SYGVKD. CDR3 size: 17 residues. V was clipped by 6 bases and J by 7 bases, with 22 bases between them. CDR3 protein: CAISRVARDAGNSPLHF. The CDR3 nucleotides read TGTGCCATCAGCCGAGTCGCCAGGGATGCGGGCAATTCACCCCTCCACTTT.

This clonotype was recorded many times. This chain's CDR3 is CASSRRMAGVGLDGYTF. As DNA, the CDR3 is TGTGCCAGCAGTCGACGGATGGCCGGGGTGGGTTTAGATGGCTACACCTTC. V gene TRBV12-3 or TRBV12-4 combines with J gene TRBJ1-2, with D hard to call. The V gene lost 5 bases and the J gene lost 6 bases, with 25 bases spanning the gap. CDR3 length: 17 residues.

This clonotype was seen repeatedly, ten times or more. The rearrangement joins TRBV29-1 to TRBJ2-5, with a tentative D call TRBD2 (5 bases). The V gene's germline CDR1 is SQVTM and CDR2 ANQGSEA. V was pared by 8 bases and J by 5 bases, with 15 bases between. CDR3 length equals 12 residues. CDR3 residues: CSFFGVQETQYF. The CDR3 DNA reads as TGCAGCTTCTTCGGGGTGCAGGAGACCCAGTACTTC.

As concerns this clonotype: A much larger clone is a single base away; this may be a read error. The chain recombines TRBV20-1 with TRBJ2-1, with 8 bases matching TRBD2. Germline CDR1 DFQATT, CDR2 SNEGSKA (reference sequence). This CDR3 region has 14 residues. CDR3 sequence: CSAVGGATYSEQFF. DNA of the CDR3: TGCAGTGCAGTCGGGGGGGCCACCTACAGTGAGCAGTTCTTC.

This clonotype was seen at least ten times. The chain is built from TRBV7-2 and TRBJ1-6; D not resolved. Deletions cut 5 bases from V and 7 bases from J, with 12 bases between. This CDR3 contains 14 residues. From germline, CDR1 is SGHTA and CDR2 FQGNSA. In DNA, the CDR3 is TGTGCCAGCAGCCTTCAACCCAGAAATTCACCCCTCCACTTT. This codes for CASSLQPRNSPLHF.